These 14 T cell receptor beta chains came from one sample sequenced in a study of sequential checkpoint blockade in melanoma. Treatment indicated: randomized to nivolumab then ipilimumab (arm A) or the reverse (arm B). Libraries were prepared by immunoSEQ multiplex PCR; TCRdb keeps only in-frame clonotypes and omits some of them. This sample has over 10,000 clones; under 25% occur once, and the top ten carry 5.5% to 7%. Sample: tumor tissue (inferred from file names), taken from a patient given nivolumab and ipilimumab in sequence. The receptors stem from a human donor with melanoma.

The V and J genes are TRBV6-8 and TRBJ2-4; D ambiguous. V lost 6 bases to trimming and J lost 1 base, with 13 bases between them. The CDR3 is 15 amino acids. CDR1 is MNHGY and CDR2 is SAAAGT in the germline V gene. The CDR3 DNA reads TGTGCCAGCAGCGATCCGTGGGTGGCCAAAAACATTCAGTACTTC. The encoded protein is CASSDPWVAKNIQYF.

Only a few counts were recorded for this clone. The chain combines TRBV15 with TRBJ2-2, with TRBD1 matching over 10 bases. CDR3 size: 15 residues. Germline CDR1 and CDR2: LNHNV and YYDKDF (reference sequence). The V gene end was trimmed by 5 bases and the J gene end by 6 bases; junction bases not matched to a gene: 6. Here the CDR3 DNA reads TGTGCCACCAGCGCAGGGACAGGGGCCCCCGGGGAGCTGTTTTTT. Its protein is CATSAGTGAPGELFF.

V usage is TRBV28 and J usage is TRBJ2-4; D is unresolved. This CDR3 has 13 amino acids. CDR1 is MDHEN and CDR2 is SYDVKM in the germline V gene. Trimming cost V 6 bases and J 11 bases, with 17 bases left between them. CDR3 sequence reads: CASSPGPRRLQYF. CDR3 sequence (DNA): TGTGCCAGCAGCCCGGGTCCTCGAAGGCTTCAGTACTTC.

J is TRBJ1-1 and V is TRBV6-8; D not resolved. The CDR3 length is 14 residues. Per the germline V gene, CDR1 is MNHGY and CDR2 is SAAAGT. The germline V and J ends were trimmed by 5 bases and 6 bases, with 16 bases remaining between them. The CDR3 DNA follows: TGTGCCAGCAGTGATAGGGCAGTGATGTCTGAAGCTTTCTTT. It is translated as CASSDRAVMSEAFF.

This clone was seen at least ten times. The chain links TRBV11-3 to TRBJ1-1; maybe TRBD1 (6 bases). The germline V gene encodes CDR1 SGHNT and CDR2 YENEEA. The CDR3 extends over 15 amino acids. V lost 6 bases to trimming and J lost 0 bases, with 14 bases between them. The CDR3 nucleotides read TGTGCCAGCAGAGAAGGGGGACACCTGAACACTGAAGCTTTCTTT. This encodes CASREGGHLNTEAFF.

This clone was recorded many times. The rearrangement joins TRBV11-3 to TRBJ2-7, with 10 bases matching TRBD2. The V segment lost 5 bases and the J segment 3 bases; nucleotides outside the gene matches: 19. Germline CDR1 and CDR2: SGHNT and YENEEA. The CDR3 covers 19 residues. This chain's CDR3 is CASSPSLAWLAGVGYEQYF. As DNA, the CDR3 is TGTGCCAGCAGCCCCAGCCTGGCGTGGCTAGCGGGAGTGGGCTACGAGCAGTACTTC.

The chain joins TRBV28 to TRBJ2-7, with D possibly being TRBD1 (6 bases). V was clipped by 5 bases and J by 1 base, with 15 bases between them. The CDR3 totals 15 residues. Germline CDR1 MDHEN, CDR2 SYDVKM. CDR3 sequence reads: CASSRYRALSYEQYF. The CDR3 DNA sequence: TGTGCCAGCAGTCGATACAGGGCCCTATCCTACGAGCAGTACTTC.

The V gene is TRBV9, the J gene TRBJ2-7, with D hard to call. The CDR3 has 12 residues. Trimming removed 4 bases from V and 0 bases from J, with 5 bases in between. Germline CDR1 is SGDLS and CDR2 is YYNGEE. The chain's CDR3 is CASSPNSYEQYF. The CDR3 region has the DNA TGTGCCAGCAGCCCGAACTCCTACGAGCAGTACTTC.

This clone was seen a handful of times. The J gene is TRBJ2-1, the V gene TRBV15; D might be TRBD1 (6 bases). This CDR3 is built from 15 residues. The V end lost 3 bases, the J end lost 4 bases, and 13 bases lay between the germline ends. The germline gives CDR1 LNHNV, CDR2 YYDKDF (reference sequence). This CDR3 reads CATSRASTGYNEQFF. The CDR3, as DNA: TGTGCCACCAGCAGGGCCTCTACAGGGTACAATGAGCAGTTCTTC.

This clone came up a few times. The V call is TRBV6-8, the J call TRBJ2-1; maybe TRBD1 (6 bases). Between the trimmed V and J ends, which lost 5 bases and 1 base, there was a span of 15 bases. CDR1 MNHGY and CDR2 SAAAGT come from the germline V gene. CDR3 length: 16 residues. The DNA of the CDR3 is TGTGCCAGCAGTCCTGTTGCAGGGGTTTCCTACAATGAGCAGTTCTTC. Encoded protein: CASSPVAGVSYNEQFF.

The rearrangement uses TRBV5-1 and TRBJ1-1; D is undetermined. Trimming removed 1 base at V and 4 bases at J, with 11 bases between. This CDR3 is built from 14 residues. The germline V gene encodes CDR1 SGHRS and CDR2 YFSETQ. The chain's CDR3 is CASSLMRPTTEAFF. The CDR3 nucleotides are TGCGCCAGCAGCTTGATGCGTCCCACCACTGAAGCTTTCTTT.

CDR3 coding DNA: TGTGCCAGCAGCCCTCCGGATAGAGCGTACCACGGCTACACCTTC. It specifies CASSPPDRAYHGYTF. The chain carries TRBV14 and TRBJ1-2, with unresolved D. V gave up 4 bases and J gave up 8 bases, with 20 bases separating them. CDR1 is SGHDN, CDR2 FVKESK, per germline. CDR3 size: 15 residues.

About this clone itself: An end of the junction does not agree with germline; a read error may underlie this. This chain links TRBV6-8 with TRBJ2-3; 8 nucleotides match TRBD2. Germline CDR1 reads MNHGY; CDR2 reads SAAAGT. The CDR3 length is 15 residues. The CDR3 DNA is TGTGCCATCAGTAACCGAGCGGGGGAAACAGATACGCAGTATTTT. The encoded protein is CAISNRAGETDTQYF.

A few counts support this clone. Other DNA sequences within the sample encode an identical CDR3. DNA for the CDR3: TGTGCCAGCAGTTACGGGCAGGGAAATGGCTACACCTTC. Translation gives CASSYGQGNGYTF. This sequence joins TRBV6-8 and TRBJ1-2; weak D call: TRBD1 (5 bases). CDR3 length equals 13 residues. In germline, CDR1 is MNHGY, CDR2 SAAAGT. Trimming cost V 2 bases and J 6 bases, with 10 bases left between them.